This section outlines one T cell receptor beta chain sequence together with its context. Authors' analysis steps: Quantification of nucleated cells was approximated via reference gene primer amplification. Clones were sequenced by immunoSEQ multiplex PCR, and TCRdb holds only the in-frame ones, with some missing. D and trimming come from the DNA, and the V and J calls and clone size come from that table. The sample shows 380,000 or so clones, 85% to 90% of them seen only once. V shed 4 bases, J shed 2 bases, and the junction held 5 bases outside the gene matches. The CDR3 covers 14 residues. The germline gives CDR1 SGHRS, CDR2 YFSETQ. Cohorts were determined from participant-reported clinical history. These data come from a study of blood T cell repertoires in COVID-19. Study as a whole: The United States, Italy and Spain supplied acute and convalescent COVID-19 samples. From T cells, B-cell-depleted T cells, or PBMCs came the material, which was cDNA or gDNA.

This receptor was identified in a woman aged 25 to 39 with acute COVID-19. Sequencing was performed on PBMCs or T cells enriched from blood (not recorded which). The chain carries TRBV5-1 and TRBJ2-7; TRBD1 matches 8 bases. CDR3 nucleotides: TGCGCCAGCAGCGACGGGACAGGACCCTACGAGCAGTACTTC. Residues: CASSDGTGPYEQYF.